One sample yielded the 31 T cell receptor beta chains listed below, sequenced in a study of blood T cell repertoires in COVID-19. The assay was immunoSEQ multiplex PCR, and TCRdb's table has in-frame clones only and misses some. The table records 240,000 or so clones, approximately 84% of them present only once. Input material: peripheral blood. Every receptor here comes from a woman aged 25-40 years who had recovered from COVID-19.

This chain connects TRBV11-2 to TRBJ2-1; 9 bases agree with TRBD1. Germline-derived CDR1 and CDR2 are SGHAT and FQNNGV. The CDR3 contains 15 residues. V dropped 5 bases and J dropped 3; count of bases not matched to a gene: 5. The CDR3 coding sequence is TGTGCCAGCAGCACCGGGACAGGGAACTACAATGAGCAGTTCTTC. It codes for CASSTGTGNYNEQFF.

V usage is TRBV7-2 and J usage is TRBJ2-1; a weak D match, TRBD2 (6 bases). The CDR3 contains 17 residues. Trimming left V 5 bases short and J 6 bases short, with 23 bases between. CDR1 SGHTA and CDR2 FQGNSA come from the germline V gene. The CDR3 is CASSVRDSPPRGNEQFF. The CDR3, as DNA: TGTGCCAGCAGCGTCCGGGACTCCCCACCCCGGGGCAATGAGCAGTTCTTC.

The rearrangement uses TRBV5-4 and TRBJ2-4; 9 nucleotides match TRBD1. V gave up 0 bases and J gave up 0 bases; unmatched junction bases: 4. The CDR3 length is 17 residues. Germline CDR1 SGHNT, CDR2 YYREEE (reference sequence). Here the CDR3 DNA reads TGTGCCAGCAGCTTGGAAGACAGGGGGGTAGCCAAAAACATTCAGTACTTC. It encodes CASSLEDRGVAKNIQYF.

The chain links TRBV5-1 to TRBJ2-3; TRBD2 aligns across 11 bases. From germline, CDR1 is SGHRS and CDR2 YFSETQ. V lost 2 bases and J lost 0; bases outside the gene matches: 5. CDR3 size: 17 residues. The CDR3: CASSLTSGGGSTDTQYF. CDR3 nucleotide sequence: TGCGCCAGCAGCTTAACTAGCGGGGGCGGTAGCACAGATACGCAGTATTTT.

The CDR3 DNA is TGTGCCAGCAGCTTCGGAGGGACTTATAATTCACCCCTCCACTTT. Its protein product is CASSFGGTYNSPLHF. V is TRBV7-8 and J is TRBJ1-6; perhaps TRBD1 as D (5 bases). The ends were cut back, 3 bases at V and 4 bases at J, with 10 bases in the middle. The CDR3 sequence is 15 residues long. Per germline, CDR1 SGHVS and CDR2 FQNEAQ.

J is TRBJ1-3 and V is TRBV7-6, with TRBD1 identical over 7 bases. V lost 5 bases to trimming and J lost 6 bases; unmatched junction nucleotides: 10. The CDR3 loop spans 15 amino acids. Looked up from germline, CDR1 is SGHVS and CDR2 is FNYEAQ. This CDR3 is CASSSKTGDENTIYF. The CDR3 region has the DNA TGTGCCAGCAGCAGCAAAACAGGGGACGAAAACACCATATATTTT.

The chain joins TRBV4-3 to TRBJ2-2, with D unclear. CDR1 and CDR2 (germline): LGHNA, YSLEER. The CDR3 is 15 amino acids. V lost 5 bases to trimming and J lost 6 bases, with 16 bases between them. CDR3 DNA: TGCGCCAGCAGCTTGGGCCATCTCACGCCCGGGGAGCTGTTTTTT. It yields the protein CASSLGHLTPGELFF.

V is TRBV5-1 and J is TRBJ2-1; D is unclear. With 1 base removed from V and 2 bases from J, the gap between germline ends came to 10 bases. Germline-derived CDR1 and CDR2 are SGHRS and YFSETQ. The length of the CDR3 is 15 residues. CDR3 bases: TGCGCCAGCAGCTTGACTTCTTCGCCCTACAATGAGCAGTTCTTC. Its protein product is CASSLTSSPYNEQFF.

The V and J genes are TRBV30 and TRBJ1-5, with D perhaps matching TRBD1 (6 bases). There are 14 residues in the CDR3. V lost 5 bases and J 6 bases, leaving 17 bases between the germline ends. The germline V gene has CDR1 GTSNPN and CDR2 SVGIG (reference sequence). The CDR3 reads CAWSGASGGQPQHF. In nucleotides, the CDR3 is TGTGCCTGGTCAGGGGCCTCCGGAGGTCAGCCCCAGCATTTT.

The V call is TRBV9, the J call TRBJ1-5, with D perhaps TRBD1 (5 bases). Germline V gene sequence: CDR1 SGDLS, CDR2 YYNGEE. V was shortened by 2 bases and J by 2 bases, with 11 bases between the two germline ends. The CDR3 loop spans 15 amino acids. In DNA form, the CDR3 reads TGTGCCAGCAGCGTCGGAGGGGCGGGCAATCAGCCCCAGCATTTT. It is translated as CASSVGGAGNQPQHF.

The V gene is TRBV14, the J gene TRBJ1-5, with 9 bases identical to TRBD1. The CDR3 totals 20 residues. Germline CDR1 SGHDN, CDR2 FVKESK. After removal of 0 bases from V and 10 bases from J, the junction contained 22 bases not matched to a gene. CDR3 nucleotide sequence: TGTGCCAGCAGCCAAGATTTTTTGTCCGGGACAGGGTTCCCGGGTCTTCCCCAGCATTTT. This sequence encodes CASSQDFLSGTGFPGLPQHF.

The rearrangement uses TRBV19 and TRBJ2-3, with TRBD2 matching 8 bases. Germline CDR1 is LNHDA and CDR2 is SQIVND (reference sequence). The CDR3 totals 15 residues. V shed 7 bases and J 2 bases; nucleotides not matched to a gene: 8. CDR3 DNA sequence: TGTGCCAGTAACCCGAGCGGGGGCCTCACAGATACGCAGTATTTT. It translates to CASNPSGGLTDTQYF.

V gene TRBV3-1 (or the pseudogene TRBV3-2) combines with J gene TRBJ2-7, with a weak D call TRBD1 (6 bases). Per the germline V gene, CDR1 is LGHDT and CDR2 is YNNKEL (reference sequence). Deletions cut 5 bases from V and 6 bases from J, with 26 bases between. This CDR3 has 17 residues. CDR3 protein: CASSATGSLIQRGEQYF. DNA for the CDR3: TGTGCCAGCAGCGCCACAGGGAGCTTGATTCAACGGGGCGAGCAGTACTTC.

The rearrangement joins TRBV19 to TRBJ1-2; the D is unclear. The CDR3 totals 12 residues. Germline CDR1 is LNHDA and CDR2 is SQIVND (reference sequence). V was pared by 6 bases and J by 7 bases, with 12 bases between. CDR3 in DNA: TGTGCCAGTAGGAGTCATTATGGTGGCTACACCTTC. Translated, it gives CASRSHYGGYTF.

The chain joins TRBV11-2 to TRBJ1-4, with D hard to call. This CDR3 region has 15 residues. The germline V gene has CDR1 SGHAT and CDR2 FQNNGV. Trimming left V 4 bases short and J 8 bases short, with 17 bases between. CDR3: CASSSGGLVGEKLFF. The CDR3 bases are TGTGCCAGCAGCTCGGGAGGGCTAGTCGGAGAAAAACTGTTTTTT. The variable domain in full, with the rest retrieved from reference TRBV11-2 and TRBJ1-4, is EAGVAQSPRYKIIEKRQSVAFWCNPISGHATLYWYQQILGQGPKLLIQFQNNGVVDDSQLPKDRFSAERLKGVDSTLKIQPAKLEDSAVYLCASSSGGLVGEKLFFGSGTQLSVL.

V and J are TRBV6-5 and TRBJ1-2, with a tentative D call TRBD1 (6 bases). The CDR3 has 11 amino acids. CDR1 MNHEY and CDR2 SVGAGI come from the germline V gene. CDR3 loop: CATGQGRGYTF. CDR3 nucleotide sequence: TGTGCTACGGGGCAGGGGCGGGGCTACACCTTC.

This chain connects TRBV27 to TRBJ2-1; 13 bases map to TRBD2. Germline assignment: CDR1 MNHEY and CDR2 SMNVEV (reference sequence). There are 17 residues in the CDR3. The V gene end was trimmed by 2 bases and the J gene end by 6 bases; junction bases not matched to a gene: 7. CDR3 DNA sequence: TGTGCCAGCAGTTTAATACTAGCGGGGGGGCCAGGCAATGAGCAGTTCTTC. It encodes CASSLILAGGPGNEQFF.

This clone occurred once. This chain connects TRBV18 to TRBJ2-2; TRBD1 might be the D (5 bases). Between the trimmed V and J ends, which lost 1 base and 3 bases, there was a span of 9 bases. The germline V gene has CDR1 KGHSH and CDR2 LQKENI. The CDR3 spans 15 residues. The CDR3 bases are TGTGCCAGCTCACCACAGGGGTTGGACACCGGGGAGCTGTTTTTT. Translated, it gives CASSPQGLDTGELFF.

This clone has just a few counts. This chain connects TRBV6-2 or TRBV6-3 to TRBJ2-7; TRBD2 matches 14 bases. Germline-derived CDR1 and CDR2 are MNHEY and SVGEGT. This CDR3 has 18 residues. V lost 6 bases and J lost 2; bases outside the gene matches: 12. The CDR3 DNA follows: TGTGCCAGCAGCAGACTAGCGGGGGGGCTTCGGAGGACCTACGAGCAGTACTTC. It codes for CASSRLAGGLRRTYEQYF.

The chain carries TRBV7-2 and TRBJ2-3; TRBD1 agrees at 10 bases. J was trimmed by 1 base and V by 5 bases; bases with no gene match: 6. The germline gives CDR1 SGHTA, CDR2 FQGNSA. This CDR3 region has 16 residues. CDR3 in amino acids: CASSHPGTGGTDTQYF. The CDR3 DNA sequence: TGTGCCAGCAGCCATCCCGGGACAGGGGGCACAGATACGCAGTATTTT.

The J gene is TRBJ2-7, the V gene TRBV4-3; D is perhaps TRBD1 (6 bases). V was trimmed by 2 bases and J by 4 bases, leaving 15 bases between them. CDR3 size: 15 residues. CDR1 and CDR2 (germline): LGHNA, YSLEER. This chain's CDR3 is CASSQFQEDRYEQYF. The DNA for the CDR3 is TGCGCCAGCAGCCAATTCCAAGAGGACAGATACGAGCAGTACTTC.

The CDR3 sequence: CASSLGTGTASYEQYF. DNA for the CDR3: TGTGCCAGCAGCTTAGGGACCGGGACAGCCTCCTACGAGCAGTACTTC. This chain links TRBV7-6 with TRBJ2-7; TRBD1 matches 7 bases. The CDR3 has 16 amino acids. The junction had 6 bases not matched to a gene; V was cut back by 1 base and J by 0 bases. Germline V gene data show CDR1 as SGHVS and CDR2 as FNYEAQ.

The CDR3 DNA reads TGTGCCAGCAGCAGACAGGGATCGAATCAGCCCCAGCATTTT. Its protein is CASSRQGSNQPQHF. The chain has TRBV27 and TRBJ1-5; 7 bases map to TRBD1. There are 14 residues in the CDR3. After removal of 6 bases from V and 4 bases from J, the junction contained 6 bases not matched to a gene. Germline assignment: CDR1 MNHEY and CDR2 SMNVEV (reference sequence).

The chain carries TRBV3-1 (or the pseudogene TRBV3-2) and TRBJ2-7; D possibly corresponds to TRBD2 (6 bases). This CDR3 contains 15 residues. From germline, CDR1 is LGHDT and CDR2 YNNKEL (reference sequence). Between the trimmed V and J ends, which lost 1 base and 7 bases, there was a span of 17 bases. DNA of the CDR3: TGTGCCAGCAGCCAAGTTGCCGGGGCAAGCGGGGAGCAGTACTTC. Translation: CASSQVAGASGEQYF.

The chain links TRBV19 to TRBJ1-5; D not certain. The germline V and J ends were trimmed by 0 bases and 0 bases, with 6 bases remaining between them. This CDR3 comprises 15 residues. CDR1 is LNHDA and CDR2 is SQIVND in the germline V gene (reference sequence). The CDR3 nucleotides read TGTGCCAGTAGTATAGACGGCGGTAGCAATCAGCCCCAGCATTTT. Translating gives CASSIDGGSNQPQHF.

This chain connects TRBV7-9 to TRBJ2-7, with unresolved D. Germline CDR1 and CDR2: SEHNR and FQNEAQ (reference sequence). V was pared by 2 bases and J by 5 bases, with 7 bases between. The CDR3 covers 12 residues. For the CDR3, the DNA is TGTGCCAGCAGCTTAATAATCCACGAGCAGTACTTC. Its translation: CASSLIIHEQYF.

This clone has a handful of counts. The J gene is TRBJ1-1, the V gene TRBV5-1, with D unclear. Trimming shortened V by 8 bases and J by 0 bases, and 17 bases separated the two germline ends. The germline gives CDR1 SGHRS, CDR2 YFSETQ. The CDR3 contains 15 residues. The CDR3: CASRPTAGVNTEAFF. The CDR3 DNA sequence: TGCGCCAGTAGACCGACGGCGGGAGTGAACACTGAAGCTTTCTTT.

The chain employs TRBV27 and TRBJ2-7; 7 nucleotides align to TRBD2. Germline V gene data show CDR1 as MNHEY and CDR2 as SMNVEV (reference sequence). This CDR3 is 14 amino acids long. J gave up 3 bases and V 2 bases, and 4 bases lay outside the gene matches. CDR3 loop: CASSLGGVGYEQYF. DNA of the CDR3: TGTGCCAGCAGTTTAGGGGGGGTTGGCTACGAGCAGTACTTC.

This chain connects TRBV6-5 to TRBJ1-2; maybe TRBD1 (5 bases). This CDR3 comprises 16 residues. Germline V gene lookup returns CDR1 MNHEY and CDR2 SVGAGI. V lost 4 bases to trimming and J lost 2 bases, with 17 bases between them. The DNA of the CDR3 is TGTGCCAGCAGTTCCTCTCTGGAGGGGCCCAACTATGGCTACACCTTC. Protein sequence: CASSSSLEGPNYGYTF.

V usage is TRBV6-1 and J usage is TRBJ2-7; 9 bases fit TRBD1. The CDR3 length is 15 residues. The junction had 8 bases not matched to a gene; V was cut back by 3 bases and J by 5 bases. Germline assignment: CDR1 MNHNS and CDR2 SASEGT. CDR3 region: CASSDRDREWDEQYF. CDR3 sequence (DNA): TGTGCCAGCAGTGATAGGGACAGGGAATGGGACGAGCAGTACTTC.

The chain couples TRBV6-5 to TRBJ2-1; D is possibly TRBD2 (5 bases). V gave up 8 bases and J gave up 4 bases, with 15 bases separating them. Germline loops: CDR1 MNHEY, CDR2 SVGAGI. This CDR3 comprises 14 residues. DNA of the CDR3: TGTGCCAGCGGCCCGGGAATGGTTTACAATGAGCAGTTCTTC. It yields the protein CASGPGMVYNEQFF.